This T cell receptor (beta chain) was identified in a study of blood T cell repertoires in COVID-19. Sequenced by immunoSEQ multiplex PCR; TCRdb stores in-frame clones only, minus some. Here the sample spans some 80,000 clones, around 84% being singletons. This TCR came from a human donor in a cohort sampled during active COVID-19. The source material was peripheral blood.

The CDR3 sequence: CASSDGLGATDTQYF. CDR3 nucleotides: TGTGCCAGCAGTGATGGACTGGGGGCCACAGATACGCAGTATTTT. This sequence joins TRBV6-1 and TRBJ2-3; maybe TRBD1 (6 bases). CDR3 size: 15 residues. V lost 3 bases and J 2 bases, leaving 12 bases between the germline ends. Germline lookup yields CDR1 MNHNS and CDR2 SASEGT.